This T cell receptor beta chain was sequenced for a study of blood T cells in healthy people across ages. Broader study findings: Older individuals had lower TCR beta diversity per million T cells (the decline was roughly linear).

A J-beta primer mix and a sample-barcoded 5' primer were used in a second PCR of about 7 to 12 cycles. In TCRdb, the 5' RACE reads were re-called with MiXCR into one record per CDR3 protein. In the table there are approximately 850,000 distinct CDR3 sequences, about 62% of which are singletons. Each donor had around 10 milliliters of peripheral blood drawn. The table lists this clonotype with a few counts. Its antigen is unidentified. Per germline, CDR1 DFQATT and CDR2 SNEGSKA (reference sequence). The CDR3 has 16 residues. V was pared by 6 bases and J by 8 bases, with 26 bases between. The sample comprised blood. The rearrangement joins TRBV20-1 to TRBJ2-1, with D possibly being TRBD2 (6 bases). The TCR was taken from a man under 40 in good health. The chain's CDR3 is CSALASVPRPGHEQFF. The DNA of the CDR3 is TGCAGTGCACTCGCTAGCGTTCCTCGTCCCGGCCATGAGCAGTTCTTC.